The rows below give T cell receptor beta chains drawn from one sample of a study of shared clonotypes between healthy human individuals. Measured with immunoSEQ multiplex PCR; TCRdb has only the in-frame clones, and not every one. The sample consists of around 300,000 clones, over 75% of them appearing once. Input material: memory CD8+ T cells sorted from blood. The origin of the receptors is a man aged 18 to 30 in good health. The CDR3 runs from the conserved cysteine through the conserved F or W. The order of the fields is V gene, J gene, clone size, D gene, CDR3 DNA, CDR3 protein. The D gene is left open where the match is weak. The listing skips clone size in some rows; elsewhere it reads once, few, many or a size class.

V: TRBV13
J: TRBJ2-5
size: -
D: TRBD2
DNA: TGTGCCAGCCAGAGCGGGACGGAGGAGACCCAGTACTTC
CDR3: CASQSGTEETQYF

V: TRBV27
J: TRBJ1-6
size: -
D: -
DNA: TGTGCCAGCAGTTTAGGGAGCTATAATTCACCCCTCCACTTT
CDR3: CASSLGSYNSPLHF

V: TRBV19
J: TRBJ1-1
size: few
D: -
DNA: TGTGCCAGTAGTATAGTTAAGGGCGACTATGGTGAAGCTTTCTTT
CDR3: CASSIVKGDYGEAFF

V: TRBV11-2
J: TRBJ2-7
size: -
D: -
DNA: TGTGCCAGCAGCTATAGGGAGGGGGCAATATACGAGCAGTACTTC
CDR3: CASSYREGAIYEQYF

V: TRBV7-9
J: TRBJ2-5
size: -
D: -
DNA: TGTGCCAGCAGCCAACAGGGTCGGGAGACCCAGTACTTC
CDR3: CASSQQGRETQYF

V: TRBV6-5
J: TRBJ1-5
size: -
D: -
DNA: TGTGCCAGCAGTCCCCTCCCCGGGAATCAGCCCCAGCATTTT
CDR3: CASSPLPGNQPQHF

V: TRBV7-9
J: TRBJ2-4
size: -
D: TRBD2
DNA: TGTGCCAGCACCCCTAGCGGTACAGCCAAAAACATTCAGTACTTC
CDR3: CASTPSGTAKNIQYF

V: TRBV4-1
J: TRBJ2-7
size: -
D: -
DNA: TGCGCCAGCAGCCAAGAGACATCCTACGAGCAGTACTTC
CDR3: CASSQETSYEQYF

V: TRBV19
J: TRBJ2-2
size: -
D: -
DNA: TGTGCCAGTCGATTGAGGGCCTCTGACACCGGGGAGCTGTTTTTT
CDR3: CASRLRASDTGELFF

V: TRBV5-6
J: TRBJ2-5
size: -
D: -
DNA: TGTGCCAGCAGCTGGGAAGACAGCCAAGAGACCCAGTACTTC
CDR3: CASSWEDSQETQYF

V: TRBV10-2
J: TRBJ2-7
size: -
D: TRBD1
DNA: TGCGCCAGCAGCGAGGGACAGGGGGTCTACGAGCAGTACTTC
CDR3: CASSEGQGVYEQYF

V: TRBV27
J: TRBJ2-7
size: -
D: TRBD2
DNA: TGTGCCAGCAGTCCCCCTGGGCGGGAGGGCCGACTGGCCTACGAGCAGTACTTC
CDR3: CASSPPGREGRLAYEQYF

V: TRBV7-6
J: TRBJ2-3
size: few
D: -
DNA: TGTGCCAGCAGCTTAGAGGGCACAGATACGCAGTATTTT
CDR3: CASSLEGTDTQYF

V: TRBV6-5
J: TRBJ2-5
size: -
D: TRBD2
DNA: TGTGCCAGCAGTTTAGCGGGGGGAACCCAAGAGACCCAGTACTTC
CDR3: CASSLAGGTQETQYF

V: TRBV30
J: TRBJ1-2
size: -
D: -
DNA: TGTGCCTGGGGAGGTAGTTTAAAACACTATGGCTACACCTTC
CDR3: CAWGGSLKHYGYTF

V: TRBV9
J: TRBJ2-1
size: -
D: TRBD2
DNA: TGTGCCAGCAGCCTGGGTACTAGCGGGAGCTCCTACAATGAGCAGTTCTTC
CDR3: CASSLGTSGSSYNEQFF

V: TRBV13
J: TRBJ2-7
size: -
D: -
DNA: TGTGCCAGCAGCTACGGCCCCTCGGAGTACGAGCAGTACTTC
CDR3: CASSYGPSEYEQYF

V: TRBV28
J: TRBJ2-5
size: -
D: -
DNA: TGTGCCAGCAGTTTAGTCAGCGGTGGGGAAACCCAGTACTTC
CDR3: CASSLVSGGETQYF

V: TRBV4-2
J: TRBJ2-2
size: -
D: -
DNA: TGTGCCAGCAGCCTGCTACCGGTTGACACCGGGGAGCTGTTTTTT
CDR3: CASSLLPVDTGELFF

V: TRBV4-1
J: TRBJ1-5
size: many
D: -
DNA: TGCGCCAGCACCAAGGGAGTGGGCAATCAGCCCCAGCATTTT
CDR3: CASTKGVGNQPQHF

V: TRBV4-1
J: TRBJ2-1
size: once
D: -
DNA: TGCGCCACCAAGCGGGTCGGAGGCAATGAGCAGTTCTTC
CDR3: CATKRVGGNEQFF

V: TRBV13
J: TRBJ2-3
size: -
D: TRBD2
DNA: TGTGCCAGCAGCTTAGGGGGCGGGAGCTTCCCAGATACGCAGTATTTT
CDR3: CASSLGGGSFPDTQYF